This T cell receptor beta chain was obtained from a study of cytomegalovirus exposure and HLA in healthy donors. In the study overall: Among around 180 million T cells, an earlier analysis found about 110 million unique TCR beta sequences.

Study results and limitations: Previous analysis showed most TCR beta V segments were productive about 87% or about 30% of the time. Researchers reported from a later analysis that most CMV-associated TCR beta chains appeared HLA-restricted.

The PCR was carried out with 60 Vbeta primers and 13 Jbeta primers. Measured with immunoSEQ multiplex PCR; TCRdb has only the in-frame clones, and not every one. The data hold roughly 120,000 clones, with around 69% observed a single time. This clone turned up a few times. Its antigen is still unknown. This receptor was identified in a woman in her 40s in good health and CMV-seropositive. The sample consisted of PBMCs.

CDR3 nucleotides: TGTGCCAGCAGCTTTGAGGGCGATCAGCCCCAGCATTTT. Protein product: CASSFEGDQPQHF. The chain joins TRBV7-9 to TRBJ1-5; D call uncertain. Trimming took 3 bases from V and 5 from J, leaving 8 bases between them. The length of the CDR3 is 13 residues. Germline CDR1 is SEHNR and CDR2 is FQNEAQ (reference sequence).